This T cell receptor (beta chain) stems from a study of blood T cell repertoires in COVID-19. At the level of the study: Researchers got acute and convalescent COVID-19 samples from the United States, Italy and Spain.

Per the study methods: Amplification of reference gene primers provided the estimated nucleated cell counts. Sequenced by immunoSEQ multiplex PCR; TCRdb stores in-frame clones only, minus some. The D gene and trimming were derived from the DNA, and the V and J assignments and clone size from that table. The table has a few hundred thousand clones, 65% to 90% seen once. Trimming at V came to 6 bases and at J to 6 bases, leaving 6 bases not matched to a gene. CDR3 length: 15 residues. CDR1 is MNHEY and CDR2 is SVGAGI in the germline V gene. Material for sequencing was peripheral blood. The sequence was obtained from a man aged 50-60 years with acute or convalescent COVID-19. The J gene is TRBJ2-2, the V gene TRBV6-5, with 11 bases fitting TRBD1. In DNA form, the CDR3 reads TGTGCCAGCAGACGGACAGGGGGCTTTTCCGGGGAGCTGTTTTTT. Amino acids: CASRRTGGFSGELFF.